This TCR beta chain was documented in a study of shared clonotypes between healthy human individuals. The germline V gene has CDR1 SGDLS and CDR2 YYNGEE. Trimming took 0 bases from V and 3 from J, leaving 3 bases between them. The CDR3 is made up of 12 amino acids. Only in-frame clones appear in the TCRdb table, and some are missing; sequencing was by immunoSEQ multiplex PCR. The profile shows over a million clones, about 98.5% of them singletons. The chain recombines TRBV9 with TRBJ1-1, with D uncertain. The sequenced sample was naive CD4+ T cells sorted from blood. Subset reported: CD45RA+ positively selected. This receptor was taken from a man under 40 in good health. The DNA for the CDR3 is TGTGCCAGCAGCGTAGAGGACACTGAAGCTTTCTTT. It codes for CASSVEDTEAFF.